This T cell receptor beta chain was profiled in a study of T-cell reconstitution after alpha-beta-depleted transplantation in children. Germline CDR1 and CDR2: MNHNS and SASEGT. This CDR3 is built from 13 residues. V was pared by 6 bases and J by 2 bases, with 10 bases between. Points on this clonotype: Its antigen is not identified.

It was with unique molecular identifiers that the TCRbeta library was prepared. One entry per CDR3 protein, called by TCRdb with MiXCR from the PCR reads. The table lists about 440,000 distinct CDR3 sequences, over 40% of them singletons. Points from the study as a whole: It was newly produced T cells that mostly accounted for T-cell counts and diversity one year after transplant.

The chain employs TRBV6-1 and TRBJ2-5; a weak D match, TRBD1 (6 bases). The receptor's source is a girl aged 2 to 10 with aplastic anemia, due to receive a stem cell transplant. The source was PBMCs, collected before TCRalphabeta/CD19-depleted stem cell transplant. This chain's CDR3 is CASRVTGQETQYF. The CDR3 DNA follows: TGTGCCAGCAGGGTGACAGGTCAAGAGACCCAGTACTTC.